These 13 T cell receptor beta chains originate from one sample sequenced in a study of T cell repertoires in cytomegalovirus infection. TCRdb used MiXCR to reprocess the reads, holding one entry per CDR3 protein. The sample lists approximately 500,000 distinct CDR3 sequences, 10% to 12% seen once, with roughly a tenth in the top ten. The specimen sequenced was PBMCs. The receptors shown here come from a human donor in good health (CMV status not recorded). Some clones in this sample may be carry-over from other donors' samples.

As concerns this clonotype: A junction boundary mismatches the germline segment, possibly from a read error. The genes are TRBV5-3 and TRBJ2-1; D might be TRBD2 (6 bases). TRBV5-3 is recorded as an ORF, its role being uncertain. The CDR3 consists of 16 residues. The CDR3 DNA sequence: TGTGCCAGCAGCTGGAATAGCGGACTATCCTACAATGAGCAGTTCTTC. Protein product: CASSWNSGLSYNEQFF.

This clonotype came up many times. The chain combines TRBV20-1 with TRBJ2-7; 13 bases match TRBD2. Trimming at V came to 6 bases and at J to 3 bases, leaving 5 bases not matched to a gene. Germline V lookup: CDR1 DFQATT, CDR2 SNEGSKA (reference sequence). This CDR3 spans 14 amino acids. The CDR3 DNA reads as TGCAGTGCGCCCGGGACTAGCGGGGTCTACGAGCAGTACTTC. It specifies CSAPGTSGVYEQYF.

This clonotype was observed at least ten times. This chain's CDR3 is CASSLTSGSLDEQFF. The CDR3 DNA reads TGTGCCAGCAGCTTGACTAGCGGGAGTTTGGATGAGCAGTTCTTC. The chain links TRBV7-3 to TRBJ2-1, with 12 positions matching TRBD2. This CDR3 has 15 residues. Germline V gene data show CDR1 as SGHTA and CDR2 as FQGTGA. Trimming cost V 3 bases and J 8 bases; bases outside gene matches: 5.

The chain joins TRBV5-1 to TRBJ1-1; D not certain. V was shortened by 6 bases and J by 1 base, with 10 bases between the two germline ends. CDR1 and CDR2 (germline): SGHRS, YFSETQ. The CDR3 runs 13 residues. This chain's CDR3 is CASNAGRNTEAFF. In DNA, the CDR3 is TGCGCCAGCAACGCCGGGAGGAACACTGAAGCTTTCTTT.

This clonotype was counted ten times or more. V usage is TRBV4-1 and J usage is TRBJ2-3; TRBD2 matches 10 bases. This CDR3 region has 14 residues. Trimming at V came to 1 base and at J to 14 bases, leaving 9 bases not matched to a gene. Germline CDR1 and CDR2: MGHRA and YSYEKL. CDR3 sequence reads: CASSQGTSGTPPYF. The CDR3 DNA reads TGCGCCAGCAGCCAAGGGACTAGCGGCACCCCTCCGTATTTT.

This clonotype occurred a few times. CDR3 nucleotide sequence: TGTGCCACCAGCAGAGTGCGACAGGTGAACAATGAGCAGTTCTTC. Translating gives CATSRVRQVNNEQFF. The V gene is TRBV15, the J gene TRBJ2-1, with D possibly TRBD1 on 6 matching bases. Germline CDR1 reads LNHNV; CDR2 reads YYDKDF (reference sequence). The CDR3 contains 15 residues. V dropped 1 base and J dropped 5 bases, with 12 bases sitting between them.

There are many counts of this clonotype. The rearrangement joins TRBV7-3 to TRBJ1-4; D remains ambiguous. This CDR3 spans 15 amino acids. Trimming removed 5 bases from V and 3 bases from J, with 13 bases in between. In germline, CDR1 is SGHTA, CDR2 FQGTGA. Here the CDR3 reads CASSLNGGPNEKLFF. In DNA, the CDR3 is TGTGCCAGCAGCCTTAACGGAGGGCCTAATGAAAAACTGTTTTTT. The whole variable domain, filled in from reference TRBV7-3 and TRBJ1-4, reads GAGVSQTPSNKVTEKGKYVELRCDPISGHTALYWYRQSLGQGPEFLIYFQGTGAADDSGLPNDRFFAVRPEGSVSTLKIQRTERGDSAVYLCASSLNGGPNEKLFFGSGTQLSVL.

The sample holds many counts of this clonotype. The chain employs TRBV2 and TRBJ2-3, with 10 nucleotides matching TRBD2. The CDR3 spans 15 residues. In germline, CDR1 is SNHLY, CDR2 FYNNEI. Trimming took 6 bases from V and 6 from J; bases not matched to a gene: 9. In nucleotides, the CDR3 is TGTGCCAGCAGGCGGGCTAGCGGGAGTCCGGATACGCAGTATTTT. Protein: CASRRASGSPDTQYF.

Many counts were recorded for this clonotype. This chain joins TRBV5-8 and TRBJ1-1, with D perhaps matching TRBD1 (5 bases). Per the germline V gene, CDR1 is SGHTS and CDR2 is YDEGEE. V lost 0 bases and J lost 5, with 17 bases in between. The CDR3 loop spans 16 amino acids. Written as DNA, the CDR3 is TGTGCCAGCAGCTTGGCCGGGAGGGGTGAATGGACTGAAGCTTTCTTT. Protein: CASSLAGRGEWTEAFF.

CDR3 protein: CASSLGAMSSNEQFF. In nucleotides, the CDR3 is TGTGCCAGCAGTTTAGGGGCCATGAGCAGCAATGAGCAGTTCTTC. This chain joins TRBV28 and TRBJ2-1, with a tentative D call TRBD1 (5 bases). CDR3 size: 15 residues. In germline, CDR1 is MDHEN, CDR2 SYDVKM. V was pared by 2 bases and J by 6 bases, with 14 bases between.

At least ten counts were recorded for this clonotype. The CDR3 DNA follows: TGTGCCAGCAGCTTGTATGCGGGATTACAAGAGACCCAGTACTTC. Protein product: CASSLYAGLQETQYF. This chain joins TRBV7-9 and TRBJ2-5, with a weak D call TRBD2 (6 bases). Trimming pared 3 bases from V and 2 bases from J, leaving 13 bases between. This CDR3 comprises 15 residues. Per germline, CDR1 SEHNR and CDR2 FQNEAQ (reference sequence).

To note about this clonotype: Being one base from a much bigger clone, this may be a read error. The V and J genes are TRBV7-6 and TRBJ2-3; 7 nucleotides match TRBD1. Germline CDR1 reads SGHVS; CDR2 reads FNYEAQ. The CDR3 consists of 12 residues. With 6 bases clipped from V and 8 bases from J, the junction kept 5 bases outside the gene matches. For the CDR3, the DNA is TGTGCCAGCAGGTCAGCAGGGGGTACGCAGTATTTT. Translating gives CASRSAGGTQYF.

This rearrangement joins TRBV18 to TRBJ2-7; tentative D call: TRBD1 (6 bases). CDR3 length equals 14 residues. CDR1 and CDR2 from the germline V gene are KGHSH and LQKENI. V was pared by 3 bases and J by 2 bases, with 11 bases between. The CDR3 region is CASSPETGAYEQYF. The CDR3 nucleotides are TGTGCCAGCTCACCTGAGACAGGAGCCTACGAGCAGTACTTC.